Below, one T cell receptor beta chain is given with its context. At one end, the junction sequence differs from germline, possibly due to a read error. Time point described: longitudinal time-point 3. Synthesis of cDNA was performed by 5'RACE using 10-nucleotide random UMIs. Using its own MiXCR run on the 5' RACE reads, TCRdb lists one record per CDR3 protein. Of approximately 89,000 distinct CDR3 sequences listed, about 4.3% are singletons. This sample stems from a study of neurological immune-mediated disorders. Germline V gene data show CDR1 as SGDLS and CDR2 as YYNGEE. The CDR3 has 14 residues. The sequence derives from a woman aged 55-70 years with multiple sclerosis. Sample: PBMCs. The chain carries TRBV9 and TRBJ1-5; a weak D match, TRBD1 (6 bases). The DNA for the CDR3 is TGTGCCAGCAGGGTCAGGGACAATGATAAGCCCCAACATTTT. It encodes CASRVRDNDKPQHF. Full variable domain (rest looked up from reference TRBV9 and TRBJ1-5): DSGVTQTPKHLITATGQRVTLRCSPRSGDLSVYWYQQSLDQGLQFLIQYYNGEERAKGNILERFSAQQFPDLHSELNLSSLELGDSALYFCASRVRDNDKPQHFGDGTRLSIL.